This TCR beta chain was documented in a study of blood T cell repertoires in COVID-19. For the study at large: Spain, Italy and the United States supplied samples that represented acute and convalescent COVID-19.

The method was immunoSEQ multiplex PCR; TCRdb's version includes in-frame clones alone and lacks a portion of them. Of around 450,000 clones listed, 87% are singletons. The length of the CDR3 is 15 residues. The V and J ends lost 5 bases and 3 bases respectively, with 16 bases between them. The V gene's germline CDR1 is LNHDA and CDR2 SQIVND (reference sequence). Living in 25 or so US areas, the participants were between about 18 and 95 years of age. The chain joins TRBV19 to TRBJ1-1, with D perhaps TRBD1 (5 bases). This receptor was obtained from a young woman with acute COVID-19. The sequencing input was PBMCs or T cells enriched from blood (not recorded which). The CDR3 reads CASSGPLDSYTEAFF. The CDR3 DNA reads TGTGCCAGTAGTGGCCCACTCGACAGTTACACTGAAGCTTTCTTT. Together with reference TRBV19 and TRBJ1-1, the CDR3 gives the full variable domain: DGGITQSPKYLFRKEGQNVTLSCEQNLNHDAMYWYRQDPGQGLRLIYYSQIVNDFQKGDIAEGYSVSREKKESFPLTVTSAQKNPTAFYLCASSGPLDSYTEAFFGQGTRLTVV.